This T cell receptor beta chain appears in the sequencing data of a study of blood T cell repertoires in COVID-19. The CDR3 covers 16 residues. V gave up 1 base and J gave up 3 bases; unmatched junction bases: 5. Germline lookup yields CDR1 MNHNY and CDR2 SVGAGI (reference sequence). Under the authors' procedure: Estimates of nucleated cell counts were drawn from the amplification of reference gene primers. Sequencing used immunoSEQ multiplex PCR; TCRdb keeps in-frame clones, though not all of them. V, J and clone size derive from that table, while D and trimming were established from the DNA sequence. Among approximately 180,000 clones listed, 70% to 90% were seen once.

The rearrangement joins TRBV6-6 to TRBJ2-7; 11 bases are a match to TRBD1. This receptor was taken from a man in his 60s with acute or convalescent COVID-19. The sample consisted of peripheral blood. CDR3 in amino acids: CASSYFPGTGGYEQYF. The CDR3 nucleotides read TGTGCCAGCAGTTACTTTCCCGGGACAGGGGGCTACGAGCAGTACTTC.